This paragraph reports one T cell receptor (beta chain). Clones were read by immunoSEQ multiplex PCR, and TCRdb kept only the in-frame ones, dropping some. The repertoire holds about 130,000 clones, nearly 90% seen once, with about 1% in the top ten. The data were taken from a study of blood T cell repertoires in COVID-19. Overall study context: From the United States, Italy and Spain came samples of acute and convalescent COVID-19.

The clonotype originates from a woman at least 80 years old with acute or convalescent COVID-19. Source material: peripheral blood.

The CDR3 coding sequence is TGTGCCAGCTCACCACCGGGTATAGGGGGCAGGACTGAAGCTTTCTTT. Its protein product is CASSPPGIGGRTEAFF. The rearrangement joins TRBV18 to TRBJ1-1; 7 nucleotides match TRBD1. V shed 0 bases, J shed 5 bases, and the junction held 9 bases outside the gene matches. Germline V lookup: CDR1 KGHSH, CDR2 LQKENI. This CDR3 has 16 residues.